This is a list of T cell receptor beta chains from one sample in a study of T cells in Graves' hyperthyroidism and ophthalmopathy. Each CDR3 protein is one row after TCRdb ran MiXCR on the multiplex PCR reads. The profile covers around 420,000 distinct CDR3 sequences, with roughly 15% appearing a single time and about 5% taken by the ten largest. Sequencing input: blood. The receptors were gathered from a woman aged 18-29 years with Graves' hyperthyroidism. CDR3s include the opening cysteine and the closing phenylalanine or tryptophan. The D gene is left open where the match is weak.

j_call: TRBJ2-5; d_call: TRBD2; v_call: TRBV6-2/TRBV6-3; cdr3_length: 16; cdr3_aa: CASSYILAGDRETQYF
j_call: TRBJ1-1; d_call: -; v_call: TRBV18; cdr3_length: 15; cdr3_aa: CASSPPSPMNTEAFF
j_call: TRBJ1-4; d_call: -; v_call: TRBV9; cdr3_length: 16; cdr3_aa: CASSVGTEQTNEKLFF
j_call: TRBJ2-1; d_call: -; v_call: TRBV6-1; cdr3_length: 12; cdr3_aa: CASSEPASHWFF
j_call: TRBJ2-3; d_call: TRBD1; v_call: TRBV12-3/TRBV12-4; cdr3_length: 14; cdr3_aa: CASSEGTGRDSQYF
j_call: TRBJ2-1; d_call: TRBD1; v_call: TRBV30; cdr3_length: 15; cdr3_aa: CAWRETGSSYNEQFF
j_call: TRBJ1-4; d_call: -; v_call: TRBV12-3/TRBV12-4; cdr3_length: 17; cdr3_aa: CASSLSSPTATNEKLFF
j_call: TRBJ2-3; d_call: TRBD1; v_call: TRBV3-1; cdr3_length: 17; cdr3_aa: CASSQRGDRGFTDTQYF
j_call: TRBJ2-1; d_call: -; v_call: TRBV14; cdr3_length: 16; cdr3_aa: CASSPHGRTSYNEQFF
j_call: TRBJ2-2; d_call: TRBD2; v_call: TRBV7-2; cdr3_length: 19; cdr3_aa: CASSRSYGLAGEGTGELFF
j_call: TRBJ2-7; d_call: -; v_call: TRBV28; cdr3_length: 14; cdr3_aa: CASIHPGSAYEQYF
j_call: TRBJ2-3; d_call: TRBD2; v_call: TRBV29-1; cdr3_length: 15; cdr3_aa: CSVGYRTRVSDTQYF
j_call: TRBJ1-3; d_call: TRBD1; v_call: TRBV19; cdr3_length: 13; cdr3_aa: CATGQETGNTIYF
j_call: TRBJ1-1; d_call: TRBD1; v_call: TRBV9; cdr3_length: 15; cdr3_aa: CASSPGDRRNTEAFF
j_call: TRBJ1-2; d_call: TRBD1; v_call: TRBV12-3/TRBV12-4; cdr3_length: 15; cdr3_aa: CASSRSTGSDYGYTF
j_call: TRBJ2-3; d_call: TRBD2; v_call: TRBV10-3; cdr3_length: 17; cdr3_aa: CAISESLSGRPPDTQYF
j_call: TRBJ2-3; d_call: TRBD2; v_call: TRBV7-2; cdr3_length: 14; cdr3_aa: CASSLRGRGDTQYF
j_call: TRBJ2-1; d_call: -; v_call: TRBV7-9; cdr3_length: 14; cdr3_aa: CASSLEGPLDEQFF
j_call: TRBJ2-2; d_call: -; v_call: TRBV7-9; cdr3_length: 14; cdr3_aa: CASSFPRNTGELFF
j_call: TRBJ2-5; d_call: -; v_call: TRBV18; cdr3_length: 13; cdr3_aa: CASFPGRQETQYF
j_call: TRBJ2-7; d_call: -; v_call: TRBV3-1; cdr3_length: 15; cdr3_aa: CASSQEARRTYEQYF
j_call: TRBJ2-3; d_call: -; v_call: TRBV12-3/TRBV12-4; cdr3_length: 14; cdr3_aa: CAGSTASRTDTQYF
j_call: TRBJ2-3; d_call: TRBD2; v_call: TRBV28; cdr3_length: 15; cdr3_aa: CASSKREPSTDTQYF
j_call: TRBJ2-7; d_call: TRBD2; v_call: TRBV3-1; cdr3_length: 20; cdr3_aa: CASSQDSPTSGRYNSYEQYF
j_call: TRBJ1-6; d_call: TRBD1; v_call: TRBV6-1; cdr3_length: 16; cdr3_aa: CASRNDRGSKNSPLHF
j_call: TRBJ2-5; d_call: -; v_call: TRBV7-9; cdr3_length: 11; cdr3_aa: CASLRGETQYF
j_call: TRBJ2-3; d_call: TRBD2; v_call: TRBV13; cdr3_length: 17; cdr3_aa: CASSGGLAGVYSDTQYF
j_call: TRBJ2-1; d_call: -; v_call: TRBV6-9; cdr3_length: 17; cdr3_aa: CASSDSYRDSSYYEQFF
j_call: TRBJ2-7; d_call: -; v_call: TRBV10-2; cdr3_length: 15; cdr3_aa: CASSFGGELSYEQYF
j_call: TRBJ1-6; d_call: TRBD1; v_call: TRBV18; cdr3_length: 15; cdr3_aa: CASSPTGQGNSPLHF
j_call: TRBJ2-6; d_call: -; v_call: TRBV27; cdr3_length: 19; cdr3_aa: CASTNAHRSWGSGANVLTF
j_call: TRBJ2-5; d_call: TRBD2; v_call: TRBV7-9; cdr3_length: 16; cdr3_aa: CASSRLTSGRGETQYF
j_call: TRBJ1-1; d_call: -; v_call: TRBV28; cdr3_length: 13; cdr3_aa: CASRAGRNTEAFF
j_call: TRBJ2-1; d_call: -; v_call: TRBV7-2; cdr3_length: 13; cdr3_aa: CASSLGGLTEQFF
j_call: TRBJ2-2; d_call: TRBD2; v_call: TRBV30; cdr3_length: 13; cdr3_aa: CALTSGSDGELFF
j_call: TRBJ1-5; d_call: -; v_call: TRBV6-5; cdr3_length: 15; cdr3_aa: CASSYGKGSNQPQHF
j_call: TRBJ2-7; d_call: -; v_call: TRBV20-1; cdr3_length: 13; cdr3_aa: CSASLAGFHEQYF